This T cell receptor beta chain was found in a study of blood T cells in healthy people across ages. A word on this clonotype: Its antigen is not known.

A second PCR of about 6 to 11 cycles used a sample-barcoded 5' primer and a J-beta primer mix. Via MiXCR, TCRdb re-called the 5' RACE reads, giving one row per CDR3 protein. The table lists about a million distinct CDR3 sequences, approximately 50% of them singletons. The CDR3 length is 15 residues. The germline V gene encodes CDR1 SQVTM and CDR2 ANQGSEA. The V and J ends lost 0 bases and 2 bases respectively, with 11 bases between them. Study-level results: Donor CMV status, an unknown factor, possibly confounded changes in expanded clonotypes. Both higher diversity and more naive CD4+ cells marked long-lived donors when set against aged donors.

The V gene is TRBV29-1, the J gene TRBJ1-5, with D possibly matching TRBD1 (5 bases). This clonotype was sampled from a woman aged 55-69 years in good health. The specimen sequenced was blood. The CDR3 here is CSVEDRQGGNQPQHF. CDR3 sequence (DNA): TGCAGCGTTGAAGATCGGCAGGGTGGCAATCAGCCCCAGCATTTT.